This is a list of T cell receptor beta chains from one sample in a study of lymphopenia after photon versus proton radiotherapy. Measured with immunoSEQ multiplex PCR; TCRdb has only the in-frame clones, and not every one. The sample has 20,000 to 25,000 clones; roughly 85% are singletons. The source was peripheral blood, collected from a patient treated with photon-based radiotherapy. All receptors derive from a man aged 60-69 years with pancreatic cancer. CDR3s include the opening cysteine and the closing phenylalanine or tryptophan. Fields, in order: J gene, V gene, D gene, clone size, CDR3 DNA, CDR3 protein. D genes are given only for firm matches. Clone size, where shown, is once, few, many, or a class for clones that have expanded.

>TRBJ2-5|TRBV20-1|NA|NA
TGCAGTGCTAGAGATCGAGAGACCCAGTACTTC
CSARDRETQYF
>TRBJ1-1|TRBV14|NA|NA
TGTGCCAGCAGCCATTTGAGTAATGAAGCTTTCTTT
CASSHLSNEAFF
>TRBJ1-5|TRBV30|NA|few
TGTGCCTGGAGTCACGGACCCAATCAGCCCCAGCATTTT
CAWSHGPNQPQHF
>TRBJ2-7|TRBV6-6|TRBD2|NA
TGTGCCAGCAGACTCAGTAGCGGGGGCCAAGGGAGGGAGCAGTACTTC
CASRLSSGGQGREQYF
>TRBJ2-1|TRBV4-3|NA|NA
TGCGCCAGCAGCCAAGGGGGGACATCGTACAATGAGCAGTTCTTC
CASSQGGTSYNEQFF
>TRBJ2-4|TRBV30|TRBD2|NA
TGTGCCTGGAGACTAGCGGGGGCCAAAAACATTCAGTACTTC
CAWRLAGAKNIQYF
>TRBJ1-2|TRBV5-1|TRBD1|once
TGCGCCAGCAGACCGACAGGGCACTATGGCTACACCTTC
CASRPTGHYGYTF
>TRBJ2-7|TRBV7-5|NA|NA
TGTGCCAGCAGCCTCCTCTACGAGCAGTACTTC
CASSLLYEQYF
>TRBJ2-3|TRBV2|NA|few
TGTGCCAGCCGACCCGAAGATACGCAGTATTTT
CASRPEDTQYF
>TRBJ2-7|TRBV19|NA|NA
TGTGCCAGTAGTATTTCCCCTTTGGGCGCCTACGAGCAGTACTTC
CASSISPLGAYEQYF
>TRBJ2-3|TRBV13|TRBD2|NA
TGTGCCAGCAGCTTACGGGCCACTAGCGGGGGCACAGATACGCAGTATTTT
CASSLRATSGGTDTQYF
>TRBJ1-5|TRBV19|NA|NA
TGTGCCAGTAGGGGGACATCCGGGGTTTGGCCCCAGCATTTT
CASRGTSGVWPQHF
>TRBJ2-3|TRBV6-5|NA|NA
TGTGCCAGCAGTTACGGGAAATCCACAGATACGCAGTATTTT
CASSYGKSTDTQYF
>TRBJ2-7|TRBV27|TRBD2|NA
TGTGCCAGCCACTTGTTGGGGACTAGTAAATCCTACGAGCAGTACTTC
CASHLLGTSKSYEQYF
>TRBJ1-5|TRBV6-1|NA|NA
TGTGCCAGCAGTGAAGGGGGGGGAAGCAATCAGCCCCAGCATTTT
CASSEGGGSNQPQHF
>TRBJ2-7|TRBV18|NA|NA
TGTGCCAGCTCACCAGGCGCAGGGGTGGTCTACGAGCAGTACTTC
CASSPGAGVVYEQYF
>TRBJ2-1|TRBV5-1|NA|NA
TGCGCCAGCAGCGGGGTGGGAATCTCCTACAATGAGCAGTTCTTC
CASSGVGISYNEQFF
>TRBJ1-6|TRBV2|NA|NA
TGTGCCAGCAGCGACAGGTATAGTTCACCCCTCCACTTT
CASSDRYSSPLHF
>TRBJ2-7|TRBV18|NA|NA
TGTGCCAGCTCCGGACAGTACGAGCAGTACTTC
CASSGQYEQYF
>TRBJ2-4|TRBV29-1|NA|NA
TGCAGCGTTGAAGAACGTTTAGCCAAAAACATTCAGTACTTC
CSVEERLAKNIQYF
>TRBJ2-1|TRBV2|TRBD2|NA
TGTGCCAGCCGGACTAGCGGGAATGAGCAGTTCTTC
CASRTSGNEQFF
>TRBJ1-4|TRBV30|TRBD1|NA
TGTGCCTGGGACGGGGGACAGGTTGCAACTAATGAAAAACTGTTTTTT
CAWDGGQVATNEKLFF
>TRBJ1-5|TRBV9|NA|NA
TGTGCCAGCAGCGTCGGTCAGCCCCAGCATTTT
CASSVGQPQHF
>TRBJ2-3|TRBV6-5|TRBD1|NA
TGTGCCAGCAGTTACAGAGGGGGCAGGGATACGCAGTATTTT
CASSYRGGRDTQYF
>TRBJ2-1|TRBV5-6|NA|NA
TGTGCCAGCAGCTCTTTTTTAGCGGTTGAGCAGTTCTTC
CASSSFLAVEQFF
>TRBJ1-1|TRBV29-1|NA|NA
TGCAGCGTTCCAACGGGTTGGCGGTTCTTCTTT
CSVPTGWRFFF
>TRBJ1-2|TRBV6-6|NA|once
TGTGCCAGCAGTCTGGACGGGGGTAGGGATGGCTACACCTTC
CASSLDGGRDGYTF
>TRBJ2-5|TRBV5-1|TRBD1|NA
TGCGCCAGCAGCTCGGACAGGTTGCAGCAGTACTTC
CASSSDRLQQYF
>TRBJ2-5|TRBV10-3|TRBD2|NA
TGTGCCATCAACGGGGGGAACCAGGAGACCCAGTACTTC
CAINGGNQETQYF
>TRBJ2-7|TRBV30|NA|NA
TGTGCCTGGAGTATCGGGGCTCCCTTCTACTACGAGCAGTACTTC
CAWSIGAPFYYEQYF
>TRBJ1-1|TRBV6-1|NA|NA
TGTGCCAGCAGTGGAGAGGGTGCGAACACTGAAGCTTTCTTT
CASSGEGANTEAFF
>TRBJ1-1|TRBV19|NA|NA
TGTGCCAGTAGTCCCCGGGAGTACACTGAAGCTTTCTTT
CASSPREYTEAFF
>TRBJ2-1|TRBV2|NA|NA
TGTGCCAGCAAGGAAAACAATGAGCAGTTCTTC
CASKENNEQFF